The 32 T cell receptor beta chains below all came from one sample that was sequenced in a study of identifying expanded T cells in peripheral blood. Profiling relied on immunoSEQ multiplex PCR, and the TCRdb table lists in-frame clones only, not all of them. The sample consists of approximately 140,000 clones, 80% to 90% of them appearing once. Material for sequencing was blood. These receptors all stem from a person between 18 and 75 years old in good health.

This clone was seen a single time. The gene calls are TRBV7-8 and TRBJ1-5; D is uncertain. Trimming took off 4 bases at V and 6 bases at J, with 7 bases between the two ends. This CDR3 spans 12 amino acids. The germline CDR1 and CDR2 sequences are SGHVS and FQNEAQ. CDR3 DNA sequence: TGTGCCAGCAGCTCAGGAACTCAGCCCCAGCATTTT. Residues: CASSSGTQPQHF. Combining the CDR3 with reference TRBV7-8 and TRBJ1-5 gives the whole variable domain GAGVSQSPRYKVAKRGQDVALRCDPISGHVSLFWYQQALGQGPEFLTYFQNEAQLDKSGLPSDRFFAERPEGSVSTLKIQRTQQEDSAVYLCASSSGTQPQHFGDGTRLSIL.

This clone has a handful of counts. The genes are TRBV10-3 and TRBJ1-3; D call uncertain. CDR1 is ENHRY and CDR2 is SYGVKD in the germline V gene. V was shortened by 0 bases and J by 3 bases, with 9 bases between the two germline ends. This CDR3 comprises 15 residues. CDR3 protein: CAISESSGFGNTIYF. CDR3 DNA sequence: TGTGCCATCAGTGAGTCCTCGGGGTTTGGAAACACCATATATTTT.

V and J are TRBV5-1 and TRBJ2-2, with D possibly being TRBD1 or TRBD2 (6 bases each). Germline V lookup: CDR1 SGHRS, CDR2 YFSETQ. V was trimmed by 3 bases and J by 4 bases, leaving 10 bases between them. The CDR3 is made up of 14 amino acids. CDR3 bases: TGCGCCAGCAGCTGGGGGGCCGGCACCGGGGAGCTGTTTTTT. It specifies CASSWGAGTGELFF.

The gene calls are TRBV7-6 and TRBJ1-3, with D possibly TRBD1 on 6 matching bases. This CDR3 comprises 12 residues. V was clipped by 8 bases and J by 4 bases, with 9 bases between them. Germline V CDR1 and CDR2: SGHVS, FNYEAQ. The CDR3 nucleotides are TGTGCCAGCGGGACACCAGGAAACACCATATATTTT. Translating gives CASGTPGNTIYF.

CDR3 sequence: CASSQDFGEKLFF. CDR3 sequence (DNA): TGCGCCAGCAGCCAAGATTTTGGTGAAAAACTGTTTTTT. This sequence joins TRBV4-1 and TRBJ1-4; D call uncertain. This CDR3 region has 13 residues. Germline values: CDR1 MGHRA, CDR2 YSYEKL. V gave up 0 bases and J gave up 7 bases, with 6 bases separating them.

The rearrangement joins TRBV11-3 to TRBJ2-3; D gene ambiguous. V lost 1 base to trimming and J lost 5 bases, with 10 bases between them. Germline assignment: CDR1 SGHNT and CDR2 YENEEA. The CDR3 runs to 14 residues. CDR3 nucleotides: TGTGCCAGCAGCTTAGGATCTAGTATAGATACGCAGTATTTT. It encodes CASSLGSSIDTQYF.

V usage is TRBV4-2 and J usage is TRBJ2-3; D call uncertain. The CDR3 runs 15 residues. V was trimmed by 1 base and J by 1 base, leaving 9 bases between them. Germline CDR1 LGHNA, CDR2 YNFKEQ. The CDR3 bases are TGTGCCAGCAGCCAAGCCTATTGGGGCACAGATACGCAGTATTTT. Translated, it gives CASSQAYWGTDTQYF.

The chain couples TRBV14 to TRBJ2-7, with a possible D match to TRBD2 (5 bases). This CDR3 is 15 amino acids long. Germline V CDR1 and CDR2: SGHDN, FVKESK. Trimming stripped 2 bases from V and 3 bases from J, with 14 bases between. CDR3: CASSQRRSGHYEQYF. Here the CDR3 DNA reads TGTGCCAGCAGCCAAAGACGCAGCGGCCACTACGAGCAGTACTTC. Supplemented by reference TRBV14 and TRBJ2-7, the full variable domain reads EAGVTQFPSHSVIEKGQTVTLRCDPISGHDNLYWYRRVMGKEIKFLLHFVKESKQDESGMPNNRFLAERTGGTYSTLKVQPAELEDSGVYFCASSQRRSGHYEQYFGPGTRLTVT.

The genes are TRBV10-3 and TRBJ2-1; 11 nucleotides align to TRBD1. This CDR3 region has 15 residues. Germline V CDR1 and CDR2: ENHRY, SYGVKD. Losses at the gene ends were 9 bases for V and 6 bases for J; bases not matched to a gene: 10. The CDR3 DNA follows: TGTGCCATGAAACCGGGACAGGGGGGATCCAATGAGCAGTTCTTC. Translating it yields CAMKPGQGGSNEQFF.

CDR3 sequence: CASSLAIGTGFTEAFF. The DNA of the CDR3 is TGCGCCAGCAGCTTGGCCATAGGCACAGGGTTCACTGAAGCTTTCTTT. The J gene is TRBJ1-1, the V gene TRBV5-1, with D perhaps matching TRBD1 (6 bases). Germline assignment: CDR1 SGHRS and CDR2 YFSETQ. The CDR3 loop spans 16 amino acids. V lost 0 bases to trimming and J lost 4 bases, with 16 bases between them.

This chain uses TRBV5-4 with TRBJ2-5, with D uncertain. Trimming took 3 bases from V and 5 from J, leaving 20 bases between them. CDR3 length: 16 residues. Germline CDR1 reads SGHNT; CDR2 reads YYREEE (reference sequence). The CDR3 DNA sequence: TGTGCCAGCAGCTCAAAGATGTCTCCCCATGGGGAGACCCAGTACTTC. It yields the protein CASSSKMSPHGETQYF.

The chain has TRBV5-1 and TRBJ2-7, with 11 bases fitting TRBD1. Trimming cost V 7 bases and J 2 bases; bases outside gene matches: 5. The V gene's germline CDR1 is SGHRS and CDR2 YFSETQ. This CDR3 has 14 residues. In DNA, the CDR3 is TGCGCCAGCCGACGGACAGGGGGCACCTACGAGCAGTACTTC. This sequence encodes CASRRTGGTYEQYF.

The V call is TRBV7-3, the J call TRBJ2-2; tentative D call: TRBD1 (5 bases). The V gene's germline CDR1 is SGHTA and CDR2 FQGTGA. V lost 1 base, J lost 6 bases, and 15 bases lay in between. The CDR3 is 16 amino acids. CDR3 amino acids: CASSLIDSRMAGELFF. CDR3 coding DNA: TGTGCCAGCAGCTTAATTGACAGTCGGATGGCCGGGGAGCTGTTTTTT.

The CDR3 region is CASSSRVQETQYF. The CDR3 bases are TGTGCCAGCAGCTCTCGGGTCCAAGAGACCCAGTACTTC. V is TRBV7-7 and J is TRBJ2-5, with D hard to call. Germline CDR1 is SSHAT and CDR2 is FNYEAQ (reference sequence). The V gene lost 4 bases and the J gene lost 1 base, with 7 bases spanning the gap. The CDR3 runs 13 residues.

This chain uses TRBV2 with TRBJ2-5; tentative D call: TRBD1 (6 bases). Deletions cut 6 bases from V and 4 bases from J, with 12 bases between. In germline, CDR1 is SNHLY, CDR2 FYNNEI. This CDR3 region has 13 residues. The CDR3 DNA reads as TGTGCCAGCAGAAACAGGGACGGAGAGACCCAGTACTTC. Translated: CASRNRDGETQYF.

The rearrangement joins TRBV2 to TRBJ2-5; TRBD1 matches at 7 bases. This CDR3 is built from 15 residues. The J segment lost 1 base and the V segment lost 2 bases, leaving 4 bases of the junction unmatched. Germline V lookup: CDR1 SNHLY, CDR2 FYNNEI. For the CDR3, the DNA is TGTGCCAGCAGTGAATACCGACAGGGCCAAGAGACCCAGTACTTC. Protein sequence: CASSEYRQGQETQYF.

The rearrangement joins TRBV29-1 to TRBJ2-1, with 12 bases aligning to TRBD2. Per the germline V gene, CDR1 is SQVTM and CDR2 is ANQGSEA. CDR3 size: 13 residues. The V gene end was trimmed by 4 bases and the J gene end by 6 bases; junction bases not matched to a gene: 1. The DNA for the CDR3 is TGCAGCGTTGGGACTAGCGGGGTCAATGAGCAGTTCTTC. Amino acids: CSVGTSGVNEQFF.

The gene calls are TRBV2 and TRBJ1-5, with no clear D. Per the germline V gene, CDR1 is SNHLY and CDR2 is FYNNEI. V was trimmed by 3 bases and J by 0 bases, leaving 6 bases between them. This CDR3 has 14 residues. The DNA for the CDR3 is TGTGCCAGCAGTGATCGGTATAGCAATCAGCCCCAGCATTTT. Protein product: CASSDRYSNQPQHF.

The genes are TRBV19 and TRBJ2-5, with no clear D. Trimming stripped 10 bases from V and 4 bases from J, with 10 bases between. Germline V CDR1 and CDR2: LNHDA, SQIVND (reference sequence). The length of the CDR3 is 11 residues. The CDR3 is CATVGIETQYF. The CDR3 coding sequence is TGTGCCACCGTTGGGATAGAGACCCAGTACTTC.

This clone came up once. This chain links TRBV19 with TRBJ1-2, with TRBD1 identical over 10 bases. CDR3 length: 13 amino acids. The V and J ends lost 4 bases and 8 bases, in that order; junction bases with no gene match: 4. Germline CDR1 LNHDA, CDR2 SQIVND (reference sequence). Here the CDR3 DNA reads TGTGCCAGTAGTACCGGACAGGGGGACGGCTACACCTTC. Translating it yields CASSTGQGDGYTF.

The rearrangement uses TRBV18 and TRBJ2-2; no definite D call. Trimming pared 5 bases from V and 3 bases from J, leaving 13 bases between. Per the germline V gene, CDR1 is KGHSH and CDR2 is LQKENI. The CDR3 has 15 residues. The CDR3 DNA follows: TGTGCCAGCTCAGGCAGTCGGGCGCACACCGGGGAGCTGTTTTTT. This gives the protein CASSGSRAHTGELFF.

The V call is TRBV7-7, the J call TRBJ2-1, with 7 bases aligning to TRBD2. The germline gives CDR1 SSHAT, CDR2 FNYEAQ (reference sequence). Losses at the gene ends were 3 bases for V and 6 bases for J; bases not matched to a gene: 8. This CDR3 has 15 amino acids. The CDR3 protein is CASSLGGTEFNEQFF. The CDR3, as DNA: TGTGCCAGCAGCTTGGGGGGGACCGAGTTCAATGAGCAGTTCTTC.

This clone was recorded a few times. The J gene is TRBJ2-7, the V gene TRBV28, with D perhaps being TRBD1 or TRBD2 (6 bases each). V was shortened by 5 bases and J by 3 bases, with 11 bases between the two germline ends. CDR1 and CDR2 from the germline V gene are MDHEN and SYDVKM. CDR3 length: 13 residues. The CDR3 DNA reads TGTGCCAGCAGTCCACAGGGACTCTACGAGCAGTACTTC. Residues: CASSPQGLYEQYF.

This chain joins TRBV11-2 and TRBJ2-4; D call uncertain. Germline V gene lookup returns CDR1 SGHAT and CDR2 FQNNGV. The CDR3 extends over 11 amino acids. Trimming took 2 bases from V and 6 from J, leaving 2 bases between them. The CDR3 is CASSLSNIQYF. CDR3 in DNA: TGTGCCAGCAGCTTATCAAACATTCAGTACTTC.

The chain uses TRBV28 and TRBJ1-5, with TRBD1 as a possible D gene (5 bases). The CDR3 is made up of 15 amino acids. Germline V gives CDR1 MDHEN, CDR2 SYDVKM. Trimming cost V 3 bases and J 0 bases, with 9 bases left between them. The CDR3 DNA reads as TGTGCCAGCAGTTTCCCCGACAGTAGCAATCAGCCCCAGCATTTT. Protein product: CASSFPDSSNQPQHF.

The count of this clone is one. The CDR3: CASSERAVLADTQYF. The CDR3 DNA reads TGTGCCAGCAGTGAGAGGGCCGTTTTAGCAGATACGCAGTATTTT. The chain recombines TRBV6-4 with TRBJ2-3; a possible D gene is TRBD2 (5 bases). Germline CDR1 and CDR2: MRHNA and SNTAGT. The CDR3 covers 15 residues. V lost 3 bases and J 4 bases, leaving 14 bases between the germline ends.

The genes are TRBV2 and TRBJ2-1, with 12 bases aligning to TRBD2. The CDR3 consists of 15 residues. The junction had 10 bases not matched to a gene; V was cut back by 8 bases and J by 8 bases. Germline V gene data show CDR1 as SNHLY and CDR2 as FYNNEI. DNA of the CDR3: TGTGCCAGCCAAAAGACTAGCGGGGGTTTGTATGAGCAGTTCTTC. It is translated as CASQKTSGGLYEQFF.

The chain combines TRBV14 with TRBJ1-2, with TRBD1 identical over 7 bases. V shed 0 bases, J shed 1 base, and the junction held 8 bases outside the gene matches. This CDR3 contains 17 residues. Germline CDR1 SGHDN, CDR2 FVKESK. For the CDR3, the DNA is TGTGCCAGCAGCCAAGATTACAGGGGATGGAGTAACTATGGCTACACCTTC. Translating it yields CASSQDYRGWSNYGYTF.

The chain employs TRBV18 and TRBJ2-1; TRBD2 aligns across 11 bases. The CDR3 consists of 15 residues. V lost 5 bases and J lost 7; bases outside the gene matches: 7. Germline V CDR1 and CDR2: KGHSH, LQKENI. CDR3 coding DNA: TGTGCCAGCTCAGCGGGACTAGCGGAAGGGAATGAGCAGTTCTTC. Its protein product is CASSAGLAEGNEQFF.

The CDR3, as DNA: TGTGCCAGCAGCCCCAACTTTGGGACAGGGGGCGGGAATGAGCAGTTCTTC. Translating gives CASSPNFGTGGGNEQFF. This chain links TRBV11-2 with TRBJ2-1; 12 positions match TRBD1. Trimming took 5 bases from V and 7 from J; bases not matched to a gene: 12. This CDR3 region has 17 residues. Germline assignment: CDR1 SGHAT and CDR2 FQNNGV.

The chain couples TRBV9 to TRBJ2-7, with D perhaps matching TRBD1 (6 bases). V was clipped by 4 bases and J by 3 bases, with 17 bases between them. The CDR3 length is 15 residues. From germline, CDR1 is SGDLS and CDR2 YYNGEE. The CDR3, as DNA: TGTGCCAGCAGCCCGAGCCCGGACAGCCTCTACGAGCAGTACTTC. Translated, it gives CASSPSPDSLYEQYF.

The genes are TRBV2 and TRBJ2-7; no reliable D call. Germline CDR1 and CDR2: SNHLY and FYNNEI. The V end was cut by 6 bases, the J end by 2 bases, with 11 bases between. The CDR3 has 13 residues. For the CDR3, the DNA is TGTGCCAGCAGGCTCGCGTCTACCTACGAGCAGTACTTC. This codes for CASRLASTYEQYF. Supplemented by reference TRBV2 and TRBJ2-7, the full variable domain reads EPEVTQTPSHQVTQMGQEVILRCVPISNHLYFYWYRQILGQKVEFLVSFYNNEISEKSEIFDDQFSVERPDGSNFTLKIRSTKLEDSAMYFCASRLASTYEQYFGPGTRLTVT.